These T cell receptor beta chains were read from a single sample in a study of blood T cell repertoires in COVID-19. TCRdb's copy holds only in-frame clones and misses some; the assay was immunoSEQ multiplex PCR. The sample records more than 250,000 clones, around 87% being singletons. What was sequenced was peripheral blood. Receptor source: a man in his fifties with active or convalescent COVID-19. Both conserved end residues are part of each CDR3.

V	J	CDR3
TRBV5-4	TRBJ1-1	CASSGGRNTEAFF
TRBV14	TRBJ2-7	CASSQGLTYEQYF
TRBV7-7	TRBJ2-1	CASSPWGLAENNEQFF
TRBV2	TRBJ2-7	CASSGLAGAWEQYF
TRBV28	TRBJ1-4	CASSRDRGLTNEKLFF
TRBV4-1	TRBJ1-5	CASSPGTGHQPQHF
TRBV7-8	TRBJ2-1	CASSLYLGEWNEQFF
TRBV7-2	TRBJ1-6	CASSLGQGYRSPLHF
TRBV29-1	TRBJ1-4	CSVATDQGVGEKLFF
TRBV6-5	TRBJ1-6	CASSFMAAARSPLHF
TRBV18	TRBJ2-7	CASSPPSGVTSGEQYF
TRBV6-2/TRBV6-3	TRBJ2-7	CASSYDSLQSSYEQYF
TRBV28	TRBJ1-1	CASSATGQGNEAFF
TRBV11-3	TRBJ1-4	CASSGPGQIFLNEKLFF
TRBV5-5	TRBJ1-5	CASSTGTVDQPQHF
TRBV11-2	TRBJ1-4	CASSSQGQSNEKLFF
TRBV6-6	TRBJ1-5	CASSYGTGGNQPQHF
TRBV4-3	TRBJ2-5	CASSHEGQQETQYF
TRBV3-1/TRBV3-2	TRBJ1-1	CASSRSAGEAFF
TRBV7-8	TRBJ1-1	CASSLVWGQTLNTEAFF
TRBV28	TRBJ2-7	CASSINVRTRVSYEQYF
TRBV9	TRBJ2-5	CASSPGLAGSQETQYF
TRBV27	TRBJ2-7	CASSFYSGGGYREQYF
TRBV7-2	TRBJ1-4	CASSFQLATNEKLFF
TRBV4-3	TRBJ1-1	CASSQENLNTEAFF
TRBV19	TRBJ2-5	CASSTLATPQETQYF
TRBV21-1	TRBJ1-2	CASTLKPGFLYGYTF
TRBV6-4	TRBJ1-1	CASSDSGGSEEAFF
TRBV28	TRBJ1-2	CASSKGVGYGYTF
TRBV30	TRBJ1-5	CAWSPSGLNQPQHF
TRBV12-3/TRBV12-4	TRBJ1-1	CASSRLNTEAFF
TRBV20-1	TRBJ2-1	CSAKAANEQFF
TRBV27	TRBJ2-1	CASSSVYRGSYNEQFF
TRBV5-1	TRBJ2-2	CASSPGQSYTGELFF
TRBV6-6	TRBJ2-7	CASSYSLTPPRHEQYF
TRBV28	TRBJ2-1	CASSPPLRGGLDEQFF
TRBV10-3	TRBJ2-7	CAISESDWANYEQYF
TRBV30	TRBJ1-3	CAWNQDRGSGNTIYF
TRBV28	TRBJ1-4	CASSSLTGRANEKLFF
TRBV28	TRBJ1-2	CASSSDRGFIYGYTF
TRBV27	TRBJ2-7	CASSFRAGVYSSYEQYF
TRBV28	TRBJ1-1	CASRQSTGLVKAFF